This note documents a single T cell receptor beta chain sequence. CDR1 is MNHEY, CDR2 SMNVEV, per germline (reference sequence). With V trimmed by 5 bases and J by 5 bases, 7 bases remained unmatched. The CDR3 is made up of 15 amino acids. The sample comes from a study of blood T cell repertoires in COVID-19. Study-wide context: Sites across the United States, Italy and Spain contributed samples from acute and convalescent COVID-19. T cells, B-cell-depleted T cells, or PBMCs supplied cDNA or gDNA.

Profiling relied on immunoSEQ multiplex PCR, and the TCRdb table lists in-frame clones only, not all of them. This sample yields about 280,000 clones, of which approximately 90% are seen a single time; 6% to 7% belongs to the top ten. Participants reported their clinical history, and cohort assignment relied on those reports. The study counted Cohort 3 donors as recovered given two negative PCRs, clearance, or symptom resolution. The TCR comes from a middle-aged woman who had recovered from COVID-19. The chain carries TRBV27 and TRBJ2-3; 10 bases map to TRBD1. The sequenced sample was PBMCs or T cells enriched from blood (not recorded which). CDR3 nucleotides: TGTGCCAGCAGTCCCCAGGGACAGGGGATAGATACGCAGTATTTT. Translated, it gives CASSPQGQGIDTQYF.